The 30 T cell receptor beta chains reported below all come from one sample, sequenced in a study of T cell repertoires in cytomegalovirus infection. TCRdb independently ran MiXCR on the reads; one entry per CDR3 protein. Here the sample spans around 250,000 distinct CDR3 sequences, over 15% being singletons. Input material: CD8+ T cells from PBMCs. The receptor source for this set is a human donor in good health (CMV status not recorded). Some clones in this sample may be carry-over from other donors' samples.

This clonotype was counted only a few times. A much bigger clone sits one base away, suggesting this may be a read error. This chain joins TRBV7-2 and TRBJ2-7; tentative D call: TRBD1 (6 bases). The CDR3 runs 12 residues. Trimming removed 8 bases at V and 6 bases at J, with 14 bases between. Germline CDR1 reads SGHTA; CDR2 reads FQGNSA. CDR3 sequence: CASGLRGREQYF. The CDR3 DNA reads TGTGCCAGCGGACTCAGGGGCCGCGAGCAGTACTTC.

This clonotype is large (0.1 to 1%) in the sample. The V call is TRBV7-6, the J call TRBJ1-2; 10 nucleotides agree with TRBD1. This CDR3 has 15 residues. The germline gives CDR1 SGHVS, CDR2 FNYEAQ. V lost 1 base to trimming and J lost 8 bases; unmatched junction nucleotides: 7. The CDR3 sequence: CASSLEETGGDGYTF. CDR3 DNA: TGTGCCAGCAGCTTAGAAGAGACAGGGGGCGACGGCTACACCTTC.

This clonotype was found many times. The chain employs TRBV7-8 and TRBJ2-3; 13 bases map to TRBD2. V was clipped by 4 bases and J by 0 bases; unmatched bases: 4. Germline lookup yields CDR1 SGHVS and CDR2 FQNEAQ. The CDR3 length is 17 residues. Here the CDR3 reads CASSSGTSGVSTDTQYF. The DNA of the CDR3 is TGTGCCAGCAGCTCCGGGACTAGCGGGGTTAGCACAGATACGCAGTATTTT.

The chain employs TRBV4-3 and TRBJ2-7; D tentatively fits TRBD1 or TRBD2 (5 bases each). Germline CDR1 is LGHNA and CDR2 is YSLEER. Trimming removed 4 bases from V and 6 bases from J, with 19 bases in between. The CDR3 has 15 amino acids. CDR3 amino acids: CASSPLWDGASEQYF. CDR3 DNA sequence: TGCGCCAGCAGCCCCCTATGGGACGGGGCATCCGAGCAGTACTTC.

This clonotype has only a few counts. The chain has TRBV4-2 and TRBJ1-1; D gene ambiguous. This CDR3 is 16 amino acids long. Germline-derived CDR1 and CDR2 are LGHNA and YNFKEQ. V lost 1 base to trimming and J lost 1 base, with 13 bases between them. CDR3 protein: CASSQAWGDKNTEAFF. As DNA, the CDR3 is TGTGCCAGCAGCCAAGCCTGGGGTGACAAGAACACTGAAGCTTTCTTT.

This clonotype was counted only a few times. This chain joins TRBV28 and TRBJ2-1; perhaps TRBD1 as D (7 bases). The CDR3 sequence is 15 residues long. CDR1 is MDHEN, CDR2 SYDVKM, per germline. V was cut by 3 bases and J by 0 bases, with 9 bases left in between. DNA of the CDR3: TGTGCCAGCAGTTTGCGGGACAGCTCCTACAATGAGCAGTTCTTC. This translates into CASSLRDSSYNEQFF.

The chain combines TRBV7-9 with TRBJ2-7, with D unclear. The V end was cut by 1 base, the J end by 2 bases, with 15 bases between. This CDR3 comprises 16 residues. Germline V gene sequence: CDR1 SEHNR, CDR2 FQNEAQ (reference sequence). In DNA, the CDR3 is TGTGCCAGCAGCTTAGTCTGGGAATCGGGTACCTACGAGCAGTACTTC. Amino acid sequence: CASSLVWESGTYEQYF.

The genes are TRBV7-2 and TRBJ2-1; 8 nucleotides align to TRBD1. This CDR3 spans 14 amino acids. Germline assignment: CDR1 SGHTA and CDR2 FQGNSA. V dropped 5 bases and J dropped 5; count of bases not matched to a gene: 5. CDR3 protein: CASSTGQAHNEQFF. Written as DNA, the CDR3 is TGTGCCAGCAGCACGGGACAGGCCCACAATGAGCAGTTCTTC.

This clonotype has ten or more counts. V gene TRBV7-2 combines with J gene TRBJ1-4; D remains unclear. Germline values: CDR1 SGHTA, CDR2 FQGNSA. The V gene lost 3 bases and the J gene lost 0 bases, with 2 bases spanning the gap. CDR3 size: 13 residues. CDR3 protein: CASSFATNEKLFF. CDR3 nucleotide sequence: TGTGCCAGCAGCTTTGCAACTAATGAAAAACTGTTTTTT. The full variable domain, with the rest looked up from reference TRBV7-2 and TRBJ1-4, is GAGVSQSPSNKVTEKGKDVELRCDPISGHTALYWYRQSLGQGLEFLIYFQGNSAPDKSGLPSDRFSAERTGGSVSTLTIQRTQQEDSAVYLCASSFATNEKLFFGSGTQLSVL.

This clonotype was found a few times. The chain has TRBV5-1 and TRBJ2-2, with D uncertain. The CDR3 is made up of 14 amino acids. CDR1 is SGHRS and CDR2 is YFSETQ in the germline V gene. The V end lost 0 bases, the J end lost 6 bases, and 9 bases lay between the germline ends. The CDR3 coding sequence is TGCGCCAGCAGCTTGGAGAGAAAACCCGGGGAGCTGTTTTTT. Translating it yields CASSLERKPGELFF.

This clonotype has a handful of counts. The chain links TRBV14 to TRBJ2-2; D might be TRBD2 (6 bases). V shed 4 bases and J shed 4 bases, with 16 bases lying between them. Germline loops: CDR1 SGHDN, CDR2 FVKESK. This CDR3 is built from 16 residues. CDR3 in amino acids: CASSLDRGRSTGELFF. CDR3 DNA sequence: TGTGCCAGCAGCCTCGACAGAGGGAGGAGCACCGGGGAGCTGTTTTTT.

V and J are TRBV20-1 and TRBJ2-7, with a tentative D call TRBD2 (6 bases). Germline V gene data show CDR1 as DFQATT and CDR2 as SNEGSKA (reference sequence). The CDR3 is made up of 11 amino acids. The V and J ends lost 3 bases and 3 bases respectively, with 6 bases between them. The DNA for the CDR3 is TGCAGTGCTAGGGGGGGCTACGAGCAGTACTTC. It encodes CSARGGYEQYF.

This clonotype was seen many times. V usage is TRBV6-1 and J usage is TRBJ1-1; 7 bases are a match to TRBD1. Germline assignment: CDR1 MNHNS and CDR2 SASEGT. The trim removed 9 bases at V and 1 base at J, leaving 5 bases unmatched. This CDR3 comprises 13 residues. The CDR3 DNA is TGTGCCAGTAGACAGGGCGAGAACACTGAAGCTTTCTTT. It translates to CASRQGENTEAFF.

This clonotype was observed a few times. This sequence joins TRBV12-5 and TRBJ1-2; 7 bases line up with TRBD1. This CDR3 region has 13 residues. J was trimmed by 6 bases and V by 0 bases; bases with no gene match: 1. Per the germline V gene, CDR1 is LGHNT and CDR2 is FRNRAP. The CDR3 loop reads CASGLVTGDGYTF. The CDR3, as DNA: TGTGCTAGTGGTTTGGTAACAGGGGATGGCTACACCTTC. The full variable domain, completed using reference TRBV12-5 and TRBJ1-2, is DARVTQTPRHKVTEMGQEVTMRCQPILGHNTVFWYRQTMMQGLELLAYFRNRAPLDDSGMPKDRFSAEMPDATLATLKIQPSEPRDSAVYFCASGLVTGDGYTFGSGTRLTVV.

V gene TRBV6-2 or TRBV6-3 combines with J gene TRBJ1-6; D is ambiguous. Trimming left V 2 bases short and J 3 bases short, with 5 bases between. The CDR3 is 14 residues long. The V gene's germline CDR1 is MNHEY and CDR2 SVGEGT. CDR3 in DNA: TGTGCCAGCAGTTACGGGAGCTATAATTCACCCCTCCACTTT. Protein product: CASSYGSYNSPLHF.

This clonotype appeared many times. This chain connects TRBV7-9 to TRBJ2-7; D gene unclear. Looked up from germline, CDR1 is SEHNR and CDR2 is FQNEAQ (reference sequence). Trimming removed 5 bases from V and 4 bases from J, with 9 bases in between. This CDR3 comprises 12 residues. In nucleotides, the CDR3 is TGTGCCAGCAGCGGCGACGGTTACGAGCAGTACTTC. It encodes CASSGDGYEQYF. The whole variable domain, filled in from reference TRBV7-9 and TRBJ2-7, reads DTGVSQNPRHKITKRGQNVTFRCDPISEHNRLYWYRQTLGQGPEFLTYFQNEAQLEKSRLLSDRFSAERPKGSFSTLEIQRTEQGDSAMYLCASSGDGYEQYFGPGTRLTVT.

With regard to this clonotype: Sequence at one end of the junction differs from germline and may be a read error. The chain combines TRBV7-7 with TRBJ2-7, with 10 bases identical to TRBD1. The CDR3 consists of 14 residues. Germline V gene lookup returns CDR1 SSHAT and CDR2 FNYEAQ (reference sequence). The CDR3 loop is CASSRGTGDHEQYF. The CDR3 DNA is TGTGCTAGCAGCCGGGGGACAGGGGACCACGAGCAGTACTTC.

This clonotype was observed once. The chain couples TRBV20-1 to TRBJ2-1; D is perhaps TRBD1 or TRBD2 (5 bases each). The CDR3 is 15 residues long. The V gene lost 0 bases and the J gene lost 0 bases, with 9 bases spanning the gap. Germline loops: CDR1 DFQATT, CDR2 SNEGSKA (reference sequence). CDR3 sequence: CSARDLGTSYNEQFF. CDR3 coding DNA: TGCAGTGCTAGAGACCTAGGGACCTCCTACAATGAGCAGTTCTTC.

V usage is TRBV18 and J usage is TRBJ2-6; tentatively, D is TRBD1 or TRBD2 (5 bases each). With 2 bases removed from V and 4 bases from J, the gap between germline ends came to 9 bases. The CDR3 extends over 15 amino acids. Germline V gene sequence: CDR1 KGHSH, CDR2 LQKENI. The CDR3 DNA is TGTGCCAGCTCACCATTCAGGGAGGGGGCCAACGTCCTGACTTTC. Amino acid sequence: CASSPFREGANVLTF.

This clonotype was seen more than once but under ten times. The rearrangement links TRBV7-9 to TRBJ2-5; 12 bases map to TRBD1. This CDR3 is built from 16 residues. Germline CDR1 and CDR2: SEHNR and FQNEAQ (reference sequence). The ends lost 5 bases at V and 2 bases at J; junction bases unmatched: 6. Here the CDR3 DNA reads TGTGCCAGCAGCCTCCGGGACAGGGGGCCTCAAGAGACCCAGTACTTC. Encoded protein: CASSLRDRGPQETQYF. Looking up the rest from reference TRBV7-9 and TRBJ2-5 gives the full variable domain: DTGVSQNPRHKITKRGQNVTFRCDPISEHNRLYWYRQTLGQGPEFLTYFQNEAQLEKSRLLSDRFSAERPKGSFSTLEIQRTEQGDSAMYLCASSLRDRGPQETQYFGPGTRLLVL.

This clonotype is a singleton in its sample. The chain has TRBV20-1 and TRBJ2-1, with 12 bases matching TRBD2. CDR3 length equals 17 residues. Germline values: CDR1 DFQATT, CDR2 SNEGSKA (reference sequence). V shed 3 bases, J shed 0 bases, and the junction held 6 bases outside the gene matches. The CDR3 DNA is TGCAGTGCTAGCCTAGCGGGGGGGCCGAGCTCCTACAATGAGCAGTTCTTC. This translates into CSASLAGGPSSYNEQFF.

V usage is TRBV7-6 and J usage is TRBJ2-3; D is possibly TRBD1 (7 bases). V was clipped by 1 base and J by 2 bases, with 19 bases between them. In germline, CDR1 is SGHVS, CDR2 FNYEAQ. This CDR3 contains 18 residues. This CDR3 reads CASSLVHRRGPFTDTQYF. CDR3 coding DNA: TGTGCCAGCAGCTTAGTACATCGGAGGGGGCCTTTCACAGATACGCAGTATTTT.

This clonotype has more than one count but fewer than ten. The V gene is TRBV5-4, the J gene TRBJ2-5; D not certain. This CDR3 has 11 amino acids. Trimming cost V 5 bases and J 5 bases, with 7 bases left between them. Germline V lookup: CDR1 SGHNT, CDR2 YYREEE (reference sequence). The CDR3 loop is CASSSDETQYF. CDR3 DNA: TGTGCCAGCAGTTCGGACGAGACCCAGTACTTC.

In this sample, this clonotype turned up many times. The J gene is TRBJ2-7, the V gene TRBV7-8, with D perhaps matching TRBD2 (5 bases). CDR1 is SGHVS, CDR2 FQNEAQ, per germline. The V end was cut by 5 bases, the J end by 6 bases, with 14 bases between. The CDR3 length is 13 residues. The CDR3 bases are TGTGCCAGCAGCCGGGCGGGTTTTCGCGAGCAGTACTTC. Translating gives CASSRAGFREQYF.

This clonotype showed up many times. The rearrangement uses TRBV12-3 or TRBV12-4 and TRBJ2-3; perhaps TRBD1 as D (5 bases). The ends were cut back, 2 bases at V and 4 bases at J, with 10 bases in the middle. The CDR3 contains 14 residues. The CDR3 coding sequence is TGTGCCAGCAGTTTACAGGGTTACCCAGATACGCAGTATTTT. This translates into CASSLQGYPDTQYF.

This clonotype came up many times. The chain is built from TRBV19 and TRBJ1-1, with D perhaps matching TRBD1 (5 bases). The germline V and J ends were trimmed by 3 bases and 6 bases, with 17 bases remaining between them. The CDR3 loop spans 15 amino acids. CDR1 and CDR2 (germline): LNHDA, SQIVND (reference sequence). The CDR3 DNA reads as TGTGCCAGTAGTATCGGGACGATCTCCGAAGCTGAAGCTTTCTTT. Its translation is CASSIGTISEAEAFF.

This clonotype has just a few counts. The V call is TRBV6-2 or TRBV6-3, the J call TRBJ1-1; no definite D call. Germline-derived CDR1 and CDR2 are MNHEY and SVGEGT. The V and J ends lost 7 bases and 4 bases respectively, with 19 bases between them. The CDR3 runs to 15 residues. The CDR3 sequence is CASNQGKTGITEAFF. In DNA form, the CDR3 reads TGTGCCAGCAACCAAGGCAAGACTGGGATCACTGAAGCTTTCTTT.

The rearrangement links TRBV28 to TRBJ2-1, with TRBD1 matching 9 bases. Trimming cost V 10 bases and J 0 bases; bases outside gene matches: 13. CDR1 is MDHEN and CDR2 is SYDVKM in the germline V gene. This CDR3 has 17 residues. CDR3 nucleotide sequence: TGTGCCAACCGGGACAGGGTCCTAGAAATCTCCTACAATGAGCAGTTCTTC. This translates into CANRDRVLEISYNEQFF.

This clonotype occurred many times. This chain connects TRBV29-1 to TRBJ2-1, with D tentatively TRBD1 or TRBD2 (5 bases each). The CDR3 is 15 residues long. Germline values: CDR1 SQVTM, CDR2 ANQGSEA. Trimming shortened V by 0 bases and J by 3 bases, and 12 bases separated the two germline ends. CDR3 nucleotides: TGCAGCGTTGAAGACCGGGACGGCTACTACAATGAGCAGTTCTTC. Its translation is CSVEDRDGYYNEQFF.

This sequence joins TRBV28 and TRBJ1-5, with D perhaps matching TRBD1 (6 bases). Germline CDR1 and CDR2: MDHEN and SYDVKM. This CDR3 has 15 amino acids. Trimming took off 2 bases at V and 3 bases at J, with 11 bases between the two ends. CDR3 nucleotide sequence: TGTGCCAGCAGTTTAGTGTCAGGGGACAATCAGCCCCAGCATTTT. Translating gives CASSLVSGDNQPQHF.